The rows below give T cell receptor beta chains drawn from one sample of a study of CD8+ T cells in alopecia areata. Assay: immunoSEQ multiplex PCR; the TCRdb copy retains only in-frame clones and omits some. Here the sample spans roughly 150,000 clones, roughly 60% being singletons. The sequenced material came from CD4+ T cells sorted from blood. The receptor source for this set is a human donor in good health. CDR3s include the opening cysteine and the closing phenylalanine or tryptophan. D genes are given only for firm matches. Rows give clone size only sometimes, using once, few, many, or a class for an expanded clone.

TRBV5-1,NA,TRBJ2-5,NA,CASSLDDQETQYF,TGCGCCAGCAGCTTGGACGACCAAGAGACCCAGTACTTC
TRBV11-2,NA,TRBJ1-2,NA,CASSLEGFGGYTF,TGTGCCAGCAGCTTAGAGGGGTTTGGTGGCTACACCTTC
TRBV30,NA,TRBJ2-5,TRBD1,CAWSVGQGVETQYF,TGTGCCTGGAGTGTTGGGCAGGGGGTCGAGACCCAGTACTTC
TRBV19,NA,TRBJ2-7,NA,CASSTTSSYEQYF,TGTGCCAGTAGTACAACTAGCTCCTACGAGCAGTACTTC
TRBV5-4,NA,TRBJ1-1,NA,CASSLDREKLNTEAFF,TGTGCCAGCAGCTTGGACAGGGAGAAACTGAACACTGAAGCTTTCTTT
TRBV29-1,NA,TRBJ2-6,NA,CSVRRANVLTF,TGCAGCGTTAGAAGGGCCAACGTCCTGACTTTC
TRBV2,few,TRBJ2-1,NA,CASSRGRNEQFF,TGTGCCAGCAGTCGAGGGAGGAATGAGCAGTTCTTC
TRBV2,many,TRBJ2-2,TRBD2,CASSRTSGILGTGELFF,TGTGCCAGCAGCCGGACTAGCGGGATATTGGGCACCGGGGAGCTGTTTTTT
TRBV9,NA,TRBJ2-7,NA,CASSVSRTPYEQYF,TGTGCCAGCAGTGTATCGAGAACACCCTACGAGCAGTACTTC
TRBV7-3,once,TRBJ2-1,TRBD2,CASSLLVAGAFWNEQFF,TGTGCCAGCAGCTTATTGGTCGCGGGAGCGTTTTGGAATGAGCAGTTCTTC
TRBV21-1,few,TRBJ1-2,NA,CASSKDRGRGYTF,TGTGCCAGCAGCAAAGACAGGGGAAGAGGCTACACCTTC
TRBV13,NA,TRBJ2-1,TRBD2,CASSFSGSGARNEQFF,TGTGCCAGCAGCTTCAGCGGGAGTGGGGCTAGGAATGAGCAGTTCTTC
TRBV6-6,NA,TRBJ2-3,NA,CASSLRPPQTDTQYF,TGTGCCAGCAGTCTACGACCCCCCCAGACAGATACGCAGTATTTT
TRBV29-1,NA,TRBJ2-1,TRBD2,CSVGLAGSSYNEQFF,TGCAGCGTTGGACTAGCGGGGAGCTCCTACAATGAGCAGTTCTTC
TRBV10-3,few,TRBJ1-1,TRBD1,CAISEYPDRGTEAFF,TGTGCCATCAGTGAGTATCCGGACAGGGGGACTGAAGCTTTCTTT
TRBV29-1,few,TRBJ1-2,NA,CSVEDAWAGYTF,TGCAGCGTTGAAGATGCCTGGGCTGGCTACACCTTC
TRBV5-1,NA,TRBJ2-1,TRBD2,CASSLRPGTSGSGSYNEQFF,TGCGCCAGCAGCTTGCGCCCCGGGACTAGCGGGAGCGGGTCCTACAATGAGCAGTTCTTC
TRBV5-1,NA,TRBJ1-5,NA,CASSLGGRINQPQHF,TGCGCCAGCAGCTTGGGGGGGCGGATCAATCAGCCCCAGCATTTT
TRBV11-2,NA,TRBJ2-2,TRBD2,CASSLVTSLSGELFF,TGTGCCAGCAGCTTAGTGACTAGCTTGTCCGGGGAGCTGTTTTTT
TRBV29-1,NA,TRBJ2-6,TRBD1,CSVFIPRLTGDLSGANVLTF,TGCAGCGTTTTCATCCCGCGCCTGACAGGGGATCTATCTGGGGCCAACGTCCTGACTTTC
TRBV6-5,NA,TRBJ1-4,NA,CASSYQFGGSYAKLFF,TGTGCCAGCAGTTACCAATTCGGGGGAAGTTACGCAAAACTGTTTTTT
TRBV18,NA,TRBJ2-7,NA,CASSPVIQGLNEQYF,TGTGCCAGCTCACCAGTAATCCAGGGGCTGAACGAGCAGTACTTC
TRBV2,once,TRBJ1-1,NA,CASSVAPEAFF,TGTGCCAGCAGTGTAGCCCCGGAAGCTTTCTTT
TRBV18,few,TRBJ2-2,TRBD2,CASSPAAGVTGELFF,TGTGCCAGCTCACCAGCAGCGGGAGTCACCGGGGAGCTGTTTTTT
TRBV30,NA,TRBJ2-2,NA,CAWSVNRAGTGELFF,TGTGCCTGGAGTGTAAACAGGGCGGGGACCGGGGAGCTGTTTTTT
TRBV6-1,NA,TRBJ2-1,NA,CASSPRELPHFEQFF,TGTGCCAGCAGTCCACGGGAGCTTCCTCATTTTGAGCAGTTCTTC
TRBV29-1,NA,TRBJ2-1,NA,CSVVRHSSYNEQFF,TGCAGCGTTGTACGACACAGCTCCTACAATGAGCAGTTCTTC
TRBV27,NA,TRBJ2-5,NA,CASSHPLSGAQYF,TGTGCCAGCAGTCACCCCTTAAGTGGAGCCCAGTACTTC
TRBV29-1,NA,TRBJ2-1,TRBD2,CSVVSGNYHNEQFF,TGCAGCGTTGTTAGCGGGAATTATCACAATGAGCAGTTCTTC
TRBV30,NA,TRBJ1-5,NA,CAWSPRADQPQHF,TGTGCCTGGAGCCCCAGGGCAGACCAGCCCCAGCATTTT
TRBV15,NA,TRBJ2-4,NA,CATSRFDTKGAKNIQYF,TGTGCCACCAGCAGGTTCGACACCAAGGGGGCCAAAAACATTCAGTACTTC
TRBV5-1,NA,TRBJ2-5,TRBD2,CASSAGTSGSGRETQYF,TGCGCCAGCAGCGCCGGGACTAGCGGGAGCGGTAGAGAGACCCAGTACTTC
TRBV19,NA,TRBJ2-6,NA,CASRTGQFSGANVLTF,TGTGCCAGTAGAACCGGACAGTTCTCTGGGGCCAACGTCCTGACTTTC
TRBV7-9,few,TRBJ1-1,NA,CASSLVGHMNTEAFF,TGTGCCAGCAGCTTAGTCGGACACATGAACACTGAAGCTTTCTTT
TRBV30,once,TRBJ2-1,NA,CAWAPTGKRGTAYNEQFF,TGTGCCTGGGCCCCGACAGGAAAAAGGGGTACGGCTTACAATGAGCAGTTCTTC
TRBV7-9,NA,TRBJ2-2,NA,CASSLAWTGELFF,TGTGCCAGCAGCTTAGCATGGACAGGGGAGCTGTTTTTT
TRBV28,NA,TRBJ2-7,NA,CASSPPRDRTNSYEQYF,TGTGCCAGCAGTCCCCCCCGAGACAGGACAAACTCCTACGAGCAGTACTTC
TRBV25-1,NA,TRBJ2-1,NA,CASRSVRDQFF,TGTGCCAGCAGATCCGTCAGGGACCAGTTCTTC
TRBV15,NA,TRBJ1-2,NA,CATSRDSSIQVVGYTF,TGTGCCACCAGCAGAGACTCCTCGATCCAAGTCGTTGGCTACACCTTC
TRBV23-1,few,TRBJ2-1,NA,CASSRRHPSYNEQFF,TGCGCCAGCAGTCGAAGACACCCGTCCTACAATGAGCAGTTCTTC
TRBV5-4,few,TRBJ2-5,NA,CASSPMGASRRETQYF,TGTGCCAGCAGCCCCATGGGGGCCAGCCGCAGGGAGACCCAGTACTTC
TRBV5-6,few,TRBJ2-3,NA,CASSPSMMTRPDTQYF,TGTGCCAGCAGCCCTTCCATGATGACTAGGCCAGATACGCAGTATTTT
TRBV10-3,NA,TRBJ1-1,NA,CASRDLQNTEAFF,TGTGCCTCACGAGACTTACAGAACACTGAAGCTTTCTTT
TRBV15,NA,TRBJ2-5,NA,CATSIGGRGETQYF,TGTGCCACCAGCATTGGCGGCAGGGGCGAGACCCAGTACTTC
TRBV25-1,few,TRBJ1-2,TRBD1,CASSPGGLYGYTF,TGTGCCAGCAGTCCAGGGGGCTTATATGGCTACACCTTC
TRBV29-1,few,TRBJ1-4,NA,CSVGGTATNEKLFF,TGCAGCGTTGGTGGAACGGCAACTAATGAAAAACTGTTTTTT
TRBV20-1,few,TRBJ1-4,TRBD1,CSAATEDRLFF,TGCAGTGCCGCCACTGAGGACAGGCTGTTTTTT